What follows are 27 T cell receptor beta chains derived from one specimen sequenced in a study of cytomegalovirus exposure and HLA in healthy donors. PCR amplification relied on 60 Vbeta primers (plus 13 Jbeta primers). TCRdb's copy holds only in-frame clones and misses some; the assay was immunoSEQ multiplex PCR. The sample has around 120,000 clones, more than 60% seen once. Sequencing used PBMCs. These receptors were obtained from a man aged 40-49 years in good health and CMV-seropositive.

This chain links TRBV7-8 with TRBJ2-5, with D perhaps TRBD1 (6 bases). The ends were cut back, 5 bases at V and 5 bases at J, with 15 bases in the middle. Germline V lookup: CDR1 SGHVS, CDR2 FQNEAQ. This CDR3 comprises 14 residues. CDR3 DNA sequence: TGTGCCAGCAGCGCAAGACAGGTACAGGAGACCCAGTACTTC. This translates into CASSARQVQETQYF.

This sequence joins TRBV18 and TRBJ1-6, with 10 positions matching TRBD1. With 4 bases clipped from V and 8 bases from J, the junction kept 5 bases outside the gene matches. Germline V gene data show CDR1 as KGHSH and CDR2 as LQKENI. This CDR3 comprises 15 residues. DNA of the CDR3: TGTGCCAGCTCACGGGACAGGGGAGGAGATTCACCCCTCCACTTT. Residues: CASSRDRGGDSPLHF.

This sequence joins TRBV6-5 and TRBJ2-5, with 11 bases lining up with TRBD2. TRBJ2-7 explains the end of the DNA better; the J call may be wrong. The germline V gene has CDR1 MNHEY and CDR2 SVGAGI. The CDR3 is 15 amino acids. In nucleotides, the CDR3 is TGTGCCAGCAGAGGCGGGACTAGCGGTACCTACGAGCAGTACTTC. Translation gives CASRGGTSGTYEQYF.

The rearrangement uses TRBV28 and TRBJ2-7; D may be TRBD1 (5 bases). The CDR3 has 14 residues. Trimming removed 5 bases at V and 2 bases at J, with 13 bases between. Germline V gene lookup returns CDR1 MDHEN and CDR2 SYDVKM. CDR3 DNA: TGTGCCAGCAGTCCTGCCTCAGGGACCTACGAGCAGTACTTC. This sequence encodes CASSPASGTYEQYF.

V and J are TRBV7-9 and TRBJ1-2; TRBD1 matches 9 bases. After removal of 5 bases from V and 4 bases from J, the junction contained 2 bases not matched to a gene. The V gene's germline CDR1 is SEHNR and CDR2 FQNEAQ (reference sequence). The CDR3 has 13 residues. CDR3: CASSLQGAYGYTF. The CDR3 DNA sequence: TGTGCCAGCAGCCTACAGGGGGCCTATGGCTACACCTTC.

The chain joins TRBV19 to TRBJ2-2; D is ambiguous. Germline values: CDR1 LNHDA, CDR2 SQIVND (reference sequence). The V end lost 5 bases, the J end lost 7 bases, and 17 bases lay between the germline ends. This CDR3 contains 15 residues. The CDR3: CASSPRPTRGGELFF. CDR3 nucleotide sequence: TGTGCCAGTAGTCCCCGACCGACCAGAGGCGGGGAGCTGTTTTTT.

This chain joins TRBV2 and TRBJ1-4, with D possibly TRBD1 on 6 matching bases. The CDR3 extends over 14 amino acids. Trimming took 3 bases from V and 5 from J, leaving 10 bases between them. Germline lookup yields CDR1 SNHLY and CDR2 FYNNEI. For the CDR3, the DNA is TGTGCCAGCAGTGAGAGACAGGTGAATGAAAAACTGTTTTTT. Translation: CASSERQVNEKLFF. Drawing the rest from reference TRBV2 and TRBJ1-4, the complete variable domain is EPEVTQTPSHQVTQMGQEVILRCVPISNHLYFYWYRQILGQKVEFLVSFYNNEISEKSEIFDDQFSVERPDGSNFTLKIRSTKLEDSAMYFCASSERQVNEKLFFGSGTQLSVL.

The chain uses TRBV19 and TRBJ2-7; TRBD1 is a possible D gene (6 bases). Trimming shortened V by 3 bases and J by 1 base, and 13 bases separated the two germline ends. The germline CDR1 and CDR2 sequences are LNHDA and SQIVND (reference sequence). The CDR3 length is 15 residues. CDR3 nucleotides: TGTGCCAGTAGTATTAACCTCGGACAGTCCTACGAGCAGTACTTC. As protein: CASSINLGQSYEQYF.

The V call is TRBV29-1, the J call TRBJ1-2, with TRBD1 matching 8 bases. The V gene end was trimmed by 4 bases and the J gene end by 0 bases; junction bases not matched to a gene: 4. The CDR3 runs 14 residues. CDR1 is SQVTM, CDR2 ANQGSEA, per germline. The CDR3 is CSVAQDRANYGYTF. For the CDR3, the DNA is TGCAGCGTTGCTCAGGACAGGGCTAACTATGGCTACACCTTC.

V usage is TRBV29-1 and J usage is TRBJ2-3; 13 positions match TRBD2. There are 16 residues in the CDR3. Trimming cost V 1 base and J 4 bases; bases outside gene matches: 5. From germline, CDR1 is SQVTM and CDR2 ANQGSEA. DNA for the CDR3: TGCAGCGTTGAAGGTGGTGGACTAGCGGGGGCAGATACGCAGTATTTT. Translating gives CSVEGGGLAGADTQYF.

This chain links TRBV29-1 with TRBJ2-7; D is perhaps TRBD2 (7 bases). This CDR3 contains 15 residues. V lost 2 bases and J 3 bases, leaving 17 bases between the germline ends. Germline CDR1 is SQVTM and CDR2 is ANQGSEA. This CDR3 reads CSVELEWEGVYEQYF. The CDR3 region has the DNA TGCAGCGTTGAATTGGAGTGGGAGGGGGTCTACGAGCAGTACTTC.

This clone was counted a few times. The gene calls are TRBV10-3 and TRBJ1-4, with TRBD1 identical over 7 bases. The CDR3 spans 15 residues. CDR1 is ENHRY, CDR2 SYGVKD, per germline. The trim removed 2 bases at V and 7 bases at J, leaving 7 bases unmatched. The CDR3 protein is CAISETGERGEKLFF. DNA of the CDR3: TGTGCCATCAGTGAGACAGGGGAGCGAGGTGAAAAACTGTTTTTT.

The chain employs TRBV2 and TRBJ1-2; 9 nucleotides agree with TRBD1. Trimming at V came to 3 bases and at J to 5 bases, leaving 7 bases not matched to a gene. The CDR3 contains 15 residues. CDR1 and CDR2 from the germline V gene are SNHLY and FYNNEI. The CDR3 spells CASSDKGQGPYGYTF. Written as DNA, the CDR3 is TGTGCCAGCAGTGATAAGGGACAGGGCCCGTATGGCTACACCTTC.

This clone was found a few times. The chain recombines TRBV10-3 with TRBJ1-5; 9 bases are shared with TRBD1. V gave up 6 bases and J gave up 5 bases; unmatched junction bases: 2. Germline-derived CDR1 and CDR2 are ENHRY and SYGVKD. This CDR3 has 13 residues. The CDR3 nucleotides are TGTGCCATCAGCCGGGACAGGGATCAGCCCCAGCATTTT. This sequence encodes CAISRDRDQPQHF.

Only one count was recorded for this clone. The CDR3 DNA is TGTGCCAGCAGTTCCCGGACCGGGACTAGCGGGAGCTGGGTGAATGAGCAGTTCTTC. It translates to CASSSRTGTSGSWVNEQFF. This chain links TRBV28 with TRBJ2-1, with 14 nucleotides matching TRBD2. The germline V gene encodes CDR1 MDHEN and CDR2 SYDVKM. There are 19 residues in the CDR3. V was pared by 4 bases and J by 7 bases, with 15 bases of the junction left unmatched.

Only one count was recorded for this clone. The chain couples TRBV5-1 to TRBJ2-2, with 9 bases that match TRBD1. The CDR3 extends over 16 amino acids. The V gene end was trimmed by 1 base and the J gene end by 6 bases; junction bases not matched to a gene: 7. Germline V gene data show CDR1 as SGHRS and CDR2 as YFSETQ. This chain's CDR3 is CASSLYRTGESGELFF. The CDR3 nucleotides are TGCGCCAGCAGCTTGTATAGGACAGGGGAATCCGGGGAGCTGTTTTTT.

This chain links TRBV6-5 with TRBJ2-1; the match to TRBD2 covers 7 bases. V shed 6 bases and J 9 bases; nucleotides not matched to a gene: 5. The CDR3 contains 12 residues. Germline V gene sequence: CDR1 MNHEY, CDR2 SVGAGI. CDR3 region: CASRDGGGEQFF. The CDR3 DNA reads TGTGCCAGCAGGGATGGGGGGGGTGAGCAGTTCTTC.

This chain connects TRBV5-1 to TRBJ1-5, with 9 bases identical to TRBD1. Germline V gene sequence: CDR1 SGHRS, CDR2 YFSETQ. The CDR3 sequence is 14 residues long. V dropped 3 bases and J dropped 2; count of bases not matched to a gene: 0. The CDR3 DNA is TGCGCCAGCAGCTGGACAGGGGGCAATCAGCCCCAGCATTTT. Its translation is CASSWTGGNQPQHF. Combining the CDR3 with reference TRBV5-1 and TRBJ1-5 gives the whole variable domain KAGVTQTPRYLIKTRGQQVTLSCSPISGHRSVSWYQQTPGQGLQFLFEYFSETQRNKGNFPGRFSGRQFSNSRSEMNVSTLELGDSALYLCASSWTGGNQPQHFGDGTRLSIL.

V and J are TRBV6-4 and TRBJ2-5; TRBD1 might be the D (6 bases). V lost 7 bases to trimming and J lost 5 bases, with 8 bases between them. Germline CDR1 is MRHNA and CDR2 is SNTAGT. The length of the CDR3 is 11 residues. The CDR3 loop is CASKRGETQYF. The CDR3 DNA is TGTGCCAGCAAAAGGGGGGAGACCCAGTACTTC.

In this sample, this clone turned up a few times. The chain recombines TRBV5-1 with TRBJ1-1; D is unresolved. Germline values: CDR1 SGHRS, CDR2 YFSETQ. The V end lost 1 base, the J end lost 3 bases, and 10 bases lay between the germline ends. This CDR3 spans 14 amino acids. The chain's CDR3 is CASSLKFEYTEAFF. CDR3 sequence (DNA): TGCGCCAGCAGCTTGAAGTTCGAGTACACTGAAGCTTTCTTT.

The chain joins TRBV25-1 to TRBJ1-4, with TRBD1 matching over 8 bases. Germline V gene lookup returns CDR1 MGHDK and CDR2 SYGVNS. V lost 7 bases and J lost 0; bases outside the gene matches: 1. The CDR3 length is 14 residues. The DNA of the CDR3 is TGTGCCAGCAACAGGGGGGCAACTAATGAAAAACTGTTTTTT. This codes for CASNRGATNEKLFF.

This clone came up a few times. V gene TRBV18 combines with J gene TRBJ2-7; no clear D. Germline V gives CDR1 KGHSH, CDR2 LQKENI. Deletions cut 6 bases from V and 5 bases from J, with 17 bases between. The CDR3 has 14 amino acids. The chain's CDR3 is CASSLRLDFDEQYF. CDR3 DNA: TGTGCCAGCTCTTTGAGGCTAGATTTCGACGAGCAGTACTTC.

The chain combines TRBV7-2 with TRBJ2-4; 7 bases agree with TRBD2. V dropped 0 bases and J dropped 12; count of bases not matched to a gene: 14. Germline V CDR1 and CDR2: SGHTA, FQGNSA. The CDR3 loop spans 16 amino acids. CDR3 DNA sequence: TGTGCCAGCAGCTTAGCGCTATCTAGCGGTGCGAGGAATCAGTACTTC. Protein: CASSLALSSGARNQYF.

This chain uses TRBV18 with TRBJ2-7; TRBD1 matches at 9 bases. Germline CDR1 and CDR2: KGHSH and LQKENI. V shed 0 bases, J shed 4 bases, and the junction held 7 bases outside the gene matches. The CDR3 consists of 16 residues. Here the CDR3 DNA reads TGTGCCAGCTCACCACCTACCGGCGGACAGGGGTACGAGCAGTACTTC. Protein: CASSPPTGGQGYEQYF.

The rearrangement uses TRBV18 and TRBJ2-3; 9 bases match TRBD2. Trimming took 6 bases from V and 8 from J; bases not matched to a gene: 15. From germline, CDR1 is KGHSH and CDR2 LQKENI. This CDR3 comprises 16 residues. The DNA of the CDR3 is TGTGCCAGCTCCGACCCCGCTAGCGGGGCCTCCGGTACGCAGTATTTT. Translated: CASSDPASGASGTQYF.

V is TRBV10-3 and J is TRBJ2-7; no definite D call. Per germline, CDR1 ENHRY and CDR2 SYGVKD. V was shortened by 5 bases and J by 0 bases, with 11 bases between the two germline ends. The length of the CDR3 is 14 residues. CDR3 residues: CAISRPPSSYEQYF. For the CDR3, the DNA is TGTGCCATCAGTAGACCACCTAGCTCCTACGAGCAGTACTTC.

This clone was counted between two and nine times. This chain links TRBV6-1 with TRBJ2-2; 9 nucleotides agree with TRBD1. Trimming at V came to 6 bases and at J to 4 bases, leaving 3 bases not matched to a gene. Germline lookup yields CDR1 MNHNS and CDR2 SASEGT. The CDR3 consists of 14 residues. As DNA, the CDR3 is TGTGCCAGCAGGACAGGGGGAGGCACCGGGGAGCTGTTTTTT. It is translated as CASRTGGGTGELFF.